This record covers a single T cell receptor beta chain. Antigen unknown. Use of 60 Vbeta and 13 Jbeta primers characterized the PCR. The protocol was immunoSEQ multiplex PCR, while the TCRdb copy is restricted to in-frame clones and leaves out a portion. The repertoire table contains about 190,000 clones. V lost 5 bases, J lost 0 bases, and 4 bases stayed unmatched. This CDR3 is 14 amino acids long. The V gene's germline CDR1 is MNHEY and CDR2 SVGAGI. This entry belongs to a study of cytomegalovirus exposure and HLA in healthy donors. The wider study: An earlier analysis identified 117 million unique TCR beta sequences in 150 million to 200 million T cells.

Regarding the study as a whole: Researchers catalogued under 200 TCR beta chains as cytomegalovirus-associated. Several of the most significant clusters were apparently associated with common viral pathogens in a later analysis. Presence/absence analyses assumed roughly uniform sequencing depth across donors, which may not hold.

V and J are TRBV6-5 and TRBJ2-7, with TRBD2 identical over 7 bases. The TCR was taken from a woman aged 25 to 45 in good health and CMV-seropositive. The sample was PBMCs. Here the CDR3 DNA reads TGTGCCAGCAGTGCGGGACTATCCTCCTACGAGCAGTACTTC. Protein: CASSAGLSSYEQYF.